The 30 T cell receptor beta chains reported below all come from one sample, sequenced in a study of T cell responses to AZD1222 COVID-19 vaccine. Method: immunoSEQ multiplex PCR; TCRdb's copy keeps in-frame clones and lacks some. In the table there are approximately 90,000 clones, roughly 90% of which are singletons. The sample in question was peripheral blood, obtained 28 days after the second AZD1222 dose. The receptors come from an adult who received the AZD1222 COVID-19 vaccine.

CDR3 nucleotide sequence: TGTGCCAGCAGCGTAGGGGCGACCACTGAAGCTTTCTTT. This sequence encodes CASSVGATTEAFF. This sequence joins TRBV9 and TRBJ1-1; D remains ambiguous. CDR3 length: 13 amino acids. With 0 bases removed from V and 4 bases from J, the gap between germline ends came to 7 bases. The V gene's germline CDR1 is SGDLS and CDR2 YYNGEE.

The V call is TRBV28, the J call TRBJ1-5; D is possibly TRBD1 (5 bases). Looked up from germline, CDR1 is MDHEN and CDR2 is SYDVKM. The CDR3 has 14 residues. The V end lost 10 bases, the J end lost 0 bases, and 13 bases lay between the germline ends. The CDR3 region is CAISGLYSNQPQHF. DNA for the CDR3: TGTGCCATCTCGGGGCTCTATAGCAATCAGCCCCAGCATTTT.

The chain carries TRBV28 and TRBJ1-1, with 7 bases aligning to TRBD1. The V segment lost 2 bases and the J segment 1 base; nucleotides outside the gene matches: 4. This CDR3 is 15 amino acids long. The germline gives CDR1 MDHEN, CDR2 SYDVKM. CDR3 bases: TGTGCCAGCAGTTTAAATAGGGGGCAGAACACTGAAGCTTTCTTT. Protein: CASSLNRGQNTEAFF.

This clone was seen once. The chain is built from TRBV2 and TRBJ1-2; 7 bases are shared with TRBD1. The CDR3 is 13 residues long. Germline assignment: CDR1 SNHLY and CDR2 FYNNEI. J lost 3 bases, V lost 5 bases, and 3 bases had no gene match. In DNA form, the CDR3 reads TGTGCCAGCAGTAGACAGGGTGACTATGGCTACACCTTC. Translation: CASSRQGDYGYTF.

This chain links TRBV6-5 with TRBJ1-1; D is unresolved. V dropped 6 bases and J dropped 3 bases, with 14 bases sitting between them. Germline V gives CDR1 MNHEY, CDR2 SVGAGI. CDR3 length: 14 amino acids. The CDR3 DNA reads TGTGCCAGCAGGTTGGGAGGCGTCGACACTGAAGCTTTCTTT. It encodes CASRLGGVDTEAFF.

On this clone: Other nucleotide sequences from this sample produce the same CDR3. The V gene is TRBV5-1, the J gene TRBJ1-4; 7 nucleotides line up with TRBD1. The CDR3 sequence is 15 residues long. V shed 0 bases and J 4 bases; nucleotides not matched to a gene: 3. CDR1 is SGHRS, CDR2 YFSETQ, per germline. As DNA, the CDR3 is TGCGCCAGCAGCTTGGAGGGGGCGTATAATGAAAAACTGTTTTTT. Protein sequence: CASSLEGAYNEKLFF.

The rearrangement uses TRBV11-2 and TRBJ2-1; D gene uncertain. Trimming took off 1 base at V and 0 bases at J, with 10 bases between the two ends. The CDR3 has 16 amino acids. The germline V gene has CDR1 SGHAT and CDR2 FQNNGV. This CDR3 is CASSLVGSGSYNEQFF. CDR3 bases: TGTGCCAGCAGCTTAGTCGGGTCAGGCTCCTACAATGAGCAGTTCTTC.

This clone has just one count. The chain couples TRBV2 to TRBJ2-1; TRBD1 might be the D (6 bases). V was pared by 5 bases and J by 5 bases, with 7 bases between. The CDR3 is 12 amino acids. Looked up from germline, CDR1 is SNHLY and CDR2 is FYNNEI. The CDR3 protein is CASSWTDNEQFF. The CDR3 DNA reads TGTGCCAGCAGTTGGACAGACAATGAGCAGTTCTTC.

The CDR3 loop reads CASSFDGRGGSTEAFF. The CDR3 coding sequence is TGTGCCAGCAGCTTCGACGGCCGGGGAGGAAGTACTGAAGCTTTCTTT. The chain employs TRBV11-3 and TRBJ1-1; D not resolved. Germline CDR1 SGHNT, CDR2 YENEEA. This CDR3 has 16 residues. V shed 3 bases and J shed 5 bases, with 19 bases lying between them.

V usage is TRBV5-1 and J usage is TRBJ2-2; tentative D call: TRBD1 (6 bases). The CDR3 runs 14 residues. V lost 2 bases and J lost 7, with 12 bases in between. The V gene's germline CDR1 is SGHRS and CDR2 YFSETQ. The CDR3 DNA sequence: TGCGCCAGCAGCTTCACAGGGTTGATCGGGGAGCTGTTTTTT. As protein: CASSFTGLIGELFF.

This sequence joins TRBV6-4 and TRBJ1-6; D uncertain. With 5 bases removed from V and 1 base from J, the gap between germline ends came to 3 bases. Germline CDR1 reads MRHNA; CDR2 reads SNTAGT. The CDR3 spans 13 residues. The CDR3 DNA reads TGTGCCAGCAGTTATTCCTATAATTCACCCCTCCACTTT. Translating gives CASSYSYNSPLHF.

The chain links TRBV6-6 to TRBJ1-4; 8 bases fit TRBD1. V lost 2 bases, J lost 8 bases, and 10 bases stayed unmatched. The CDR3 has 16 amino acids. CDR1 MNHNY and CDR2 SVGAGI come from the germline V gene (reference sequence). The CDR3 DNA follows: TGTGCCAGCAGTTACCCGACAGGGGTTGGTGAAGAAAAACTGTTTTTT. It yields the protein CASSYPTGVGEEKLFF.

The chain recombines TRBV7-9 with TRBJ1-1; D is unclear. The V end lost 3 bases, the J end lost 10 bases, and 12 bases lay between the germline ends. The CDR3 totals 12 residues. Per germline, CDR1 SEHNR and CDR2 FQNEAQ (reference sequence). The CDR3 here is CASSFAEDGAFF. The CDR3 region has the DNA TGTGCCAGCAGCTTTGCGGAGGATGGAGCTTTCTTT. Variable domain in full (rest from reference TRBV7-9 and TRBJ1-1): DTGVSQNPRHKITKRGQNVTFRCDPISEHNRLYWYRQTLGQGPEFLTYFQNEAQLEKSRLLSDRFSAERPKGSFSTLEIQRTEQGDSAMYLCASSFAEDGAFFGQGTRLTVV.

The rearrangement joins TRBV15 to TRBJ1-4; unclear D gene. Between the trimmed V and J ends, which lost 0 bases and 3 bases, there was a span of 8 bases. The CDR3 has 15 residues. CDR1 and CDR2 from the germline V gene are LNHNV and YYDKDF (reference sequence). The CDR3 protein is CATSRDFAPNEKLFF. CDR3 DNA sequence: TGTGCCACCAGCAGAGATTTTGCCCCTAATGAAAAACTGTTTTTT. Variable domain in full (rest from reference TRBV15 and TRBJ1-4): DAMVIQNPRYQVTQFGKPVTLSCSQTLNHNVMYWYQQKSSQAPKLLFHYYDKDFNNEADTPDNFQSRRPNTSFCFLDIRSPGLGDTAMYLCATSRDFAPNEKLFFGSGTQLSVL.

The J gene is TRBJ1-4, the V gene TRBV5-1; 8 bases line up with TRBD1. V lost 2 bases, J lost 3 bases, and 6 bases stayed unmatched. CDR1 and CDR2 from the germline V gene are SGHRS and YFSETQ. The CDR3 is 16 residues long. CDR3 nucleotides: TGCGCCAGCAGCTTCCAACCGGGACAGGCTAATGAAAAACTGTTTTTT. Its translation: CASSFQPGQANEKLFF.

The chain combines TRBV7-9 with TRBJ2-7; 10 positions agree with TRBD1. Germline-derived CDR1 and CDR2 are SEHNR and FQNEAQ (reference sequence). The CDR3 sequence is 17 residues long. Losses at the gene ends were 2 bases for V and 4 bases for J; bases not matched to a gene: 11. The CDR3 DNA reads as TGTGCCAGCAGCTTATCGCGGGACAGGGGTGTAGGGTACGAGCAGTACTTC. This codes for CASSLSRDRGVGYEQYF.

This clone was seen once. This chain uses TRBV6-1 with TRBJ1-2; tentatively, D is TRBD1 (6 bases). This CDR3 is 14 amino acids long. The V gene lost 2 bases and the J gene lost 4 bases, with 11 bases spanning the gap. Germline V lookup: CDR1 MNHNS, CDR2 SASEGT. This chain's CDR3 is CASSEFGGAYGYTF. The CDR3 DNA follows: TGTGCCAGCAGTGAATTTGGGGGCGCCTATGGCTACACCTTC.

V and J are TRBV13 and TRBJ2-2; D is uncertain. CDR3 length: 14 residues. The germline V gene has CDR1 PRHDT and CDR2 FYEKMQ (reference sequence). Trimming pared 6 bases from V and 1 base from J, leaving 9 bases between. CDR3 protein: CASSVLLNTGELFF. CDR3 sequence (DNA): TGTGCCAGCAGTGTCTTATTGAACACCGGGGAGCTGTTTTTT.

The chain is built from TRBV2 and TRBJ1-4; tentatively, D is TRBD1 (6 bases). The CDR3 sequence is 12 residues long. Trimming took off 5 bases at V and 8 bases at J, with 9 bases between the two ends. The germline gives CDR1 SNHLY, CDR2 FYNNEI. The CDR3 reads CASSRQEEKLFF. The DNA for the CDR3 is TGTGCCAGCAGTCGACAGGAGGAAAAACTGTTTTTT.

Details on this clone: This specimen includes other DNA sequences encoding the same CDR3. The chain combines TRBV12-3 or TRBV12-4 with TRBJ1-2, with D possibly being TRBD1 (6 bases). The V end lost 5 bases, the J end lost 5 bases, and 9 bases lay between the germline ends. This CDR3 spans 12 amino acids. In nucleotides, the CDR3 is TGTGCCAGCAGTCCGGGGGCGTATGGCTACACCTTC. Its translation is CASSPGAYGYTF.

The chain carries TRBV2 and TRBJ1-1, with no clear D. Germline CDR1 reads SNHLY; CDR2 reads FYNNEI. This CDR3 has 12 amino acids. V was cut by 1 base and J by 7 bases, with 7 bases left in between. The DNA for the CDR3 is TGTGCCAGCAGTGAAGAGGGCGATGAAGCTTTCTTT. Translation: CASSEEGDEAFF.

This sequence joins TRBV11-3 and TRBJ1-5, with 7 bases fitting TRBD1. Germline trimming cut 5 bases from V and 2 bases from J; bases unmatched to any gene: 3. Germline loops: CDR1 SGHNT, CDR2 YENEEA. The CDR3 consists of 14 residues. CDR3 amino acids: CASSRGRGNQPQHF. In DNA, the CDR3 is TGTGCCAGCAGCAGGGGGCGCGGCAATCAGCCCCAGCATTTT.

This chain's CDR3 is CSVSERLNSPLHF. The DNA of the CDR3 is TGCAGCGTTTCGGAACGGCTAAATTCACCCCTCCACTTT. This chain links TRBV29-1 with TRBJ1-6; D ambiguous. The CDR3 length is 13 residues. Trimming pared 5 bases from V and 7 bases from J, leaving 12 bases between. The germline gives CDR1 SQVTM, CDR2 ANQGSEA.

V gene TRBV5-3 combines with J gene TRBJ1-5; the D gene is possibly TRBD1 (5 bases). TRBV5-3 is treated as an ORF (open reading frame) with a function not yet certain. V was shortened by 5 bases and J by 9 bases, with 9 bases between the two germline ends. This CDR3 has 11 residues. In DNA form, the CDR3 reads TGTGCCAGAAGGGGGGGTCGGCCCCAGCATTTT. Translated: CARRGGRPQHF.

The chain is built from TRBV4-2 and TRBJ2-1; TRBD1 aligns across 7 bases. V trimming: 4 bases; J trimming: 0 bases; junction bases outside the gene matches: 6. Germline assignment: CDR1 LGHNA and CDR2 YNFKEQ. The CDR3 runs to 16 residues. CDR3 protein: CASSRDRASSYNEQFF. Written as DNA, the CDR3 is TGTGCCAGCAGCCGAGACAGGGCATCCTCCTACAATGAGCAGTTCTTC.

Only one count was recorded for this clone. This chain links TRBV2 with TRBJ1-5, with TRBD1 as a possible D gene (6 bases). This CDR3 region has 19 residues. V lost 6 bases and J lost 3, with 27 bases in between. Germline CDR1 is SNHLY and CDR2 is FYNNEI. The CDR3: CASRGLLTGRMTHNQPQHF. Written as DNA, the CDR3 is TGTGCCAGCAGGGGTCTTCTGACAGGCCGGATGACCCACAATCAGCCCCAGCATTTT.

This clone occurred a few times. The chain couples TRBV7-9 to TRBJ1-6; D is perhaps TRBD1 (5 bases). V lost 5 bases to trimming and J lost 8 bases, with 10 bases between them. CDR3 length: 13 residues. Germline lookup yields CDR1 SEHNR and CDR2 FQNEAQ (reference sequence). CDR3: CASSHGGDSPLHF. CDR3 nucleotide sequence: TGTGCCAGCAGCCACGGGGGTGATTCACCCCTCCACTTT.

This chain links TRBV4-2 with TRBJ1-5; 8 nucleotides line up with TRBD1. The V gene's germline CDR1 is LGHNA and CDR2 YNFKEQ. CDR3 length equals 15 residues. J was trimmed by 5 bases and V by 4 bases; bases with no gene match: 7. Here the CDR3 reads CASSPSGGADQPQHF. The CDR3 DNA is TGTGCCAGCAGCCCTTCAGGGGGCGCGGATCAGCCCCAGCATTTT.

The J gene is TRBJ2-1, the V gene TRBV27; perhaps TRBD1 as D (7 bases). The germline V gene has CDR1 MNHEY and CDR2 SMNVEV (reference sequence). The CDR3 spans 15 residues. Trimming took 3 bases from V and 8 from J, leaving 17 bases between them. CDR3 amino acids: CASSLEGARAHEQFF. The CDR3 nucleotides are TGTGCCAGCAGTTTGGAGGGGGCGAGGGCCCATGAGCAGTTCTTC.

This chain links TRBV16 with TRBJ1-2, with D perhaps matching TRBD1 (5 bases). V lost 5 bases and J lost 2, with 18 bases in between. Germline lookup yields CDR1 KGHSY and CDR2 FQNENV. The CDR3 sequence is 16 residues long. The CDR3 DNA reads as TGTGCCAGCAGCTACGTCCCGGGACGGGGCAACTATGGCTACACCTTC. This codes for CASSYVPGRGNYGYTF.